This T cell receptor beta chain was sequenced for a study of cytomegalovirus exposure and HLA in healthy donors. Turning to the study itself: Out of 150 million to 200 million T cells, an earlier analysis found roughly 110 million unique TCR beta sequences in total.

Primers for the PCR totalled 60 Vbeta and 13 Jbeta. Assay: immunoSEQ multiplex PCR; the TCRdb copy retains only in-frame clones and omits some. There are some 130,000 clones in the sample; approximately 85% occur only once, and under 2% lies in the top ten. In regard to this clone: Its antigen remains unknown.

Each donor's status was that of a healthy bone marrow donor. Whole-study findings and limits: As was reported, the classifier diagnosed cytomegalovirus status with high specificity and sensitivity.

The sequenced sample was PBMCs. The sequence derives from a boy younger than 18 in good health and CMV-seronegative.

The CDR3 DNA reads TGTGCAAGTCGCTTTCGTCCCCATCAGCCCCAGCATTTT. Translated: CASRFRPHQPQHF. The chain has TRBV12-2 and TRBJ1-5. TRBV12-2 has pseudogene status. This CDR3 is 13 amino acids long.